This T cell receptor beta chain was recovered during a study of T cells in Graves' hyperthyroidism and ophthalmopathy. Across the study: The authors collected peripheral blood at initial diagnosis, before any treatment. Study-level points and caveats: Peripheral blood also featured most of the thyroid clonotypes expanded above 0.001. Ophthalmopathy stood apart from stable hyperthyroidism in a 13 V-J model.

The sample holds many counts of this clonotype. The antigen is undetermined. Amplified TCR beta CDR3 regions derived from RNA transcripts. First-round RT-PCR targeting the TCR CDR3 was performed with the HTBI primer set. TCRdb called the multiplex PCR reads again in MiXCR, with one record for every CDR3 protein. Counted here are hundreds of thousands of distinct CDR3 sequences, around 40% occurring once; the ten biggest clones make up approximately 31%. The sample was blood. The source of this sequence is a woman in her 40s with Graves' hyperthyroidism.

For the CDR3, the DNA is TGTGCCAGCAGCAAGCGGGAGGCGGAGACCCAGTACTTC. It is translated as CASSKREAETQYF. The chain joins TRBV2 to TRBJ2-5, with 9 nucleotides matching TRBD2. CDR1 and CDR2 (germline): SNHLY, FYNNEI. This CDR3 contains 13 residues. The V gene end was trimmed by 6 bases and the J gene end by 5 bases; junction bases not matched to a gene: 4.